A selection of T cell receptor beta chains follows, all from one sample in a study of blood T cells in healthy people across ages. TCRdb re-called the 5' RACE reads through MiXCR, storing one row per CDR3 protein. The sample lists about 780,000 distinct CDR3 sequences; about 46% were seen once. Specimen: blood. These receptors originate from a man aged 80 or over in good health. Each CDR3 is given with its conserved first and last residue. A D gene is named only where the DNA matches it firmly. Expanded clones are given a class, and other clones once, few, many or no size at all.

D gene	V gene	J gene	clone size	CDR3 protein	CDR3 DNA
.	TRBV7-2	TRBJ2-2	.	CASSPGGSTGELFF	TGTGCCAGCAGCCCAGGGGGGTCCACCGGGGAGCTGTTTTTT
.	TRBV7-2	TRBJ1-4	.	CASSPSAMATNEKLFF	TGTGCCAGCAGCCCATCGGCTATGGCAACTAATGAAAAACTGTTTTTT
TRBD1	TRBV15	TRBJ2-3	.	CATSRYRRTGSTDTQYF	TGTGCCACCAGCAGGTATAGAAGGACAGGGTCCACAGATACGCAGTATTTT
TRBD1	TRBV4-3	TRBJ1-3	.	CASSHLQGSGNTIYF	TGCGCCAGCAGCCACCTACAGGGGTCTGGAAACACCATATATTTT
.	TRBV9	TRBJ2-1	few	CASSVEVRGTGRVAEQFF	TGTGCCAGCAGCGTAGAGGTCAGGGGGACCGGGAGGGTCGCTGAGCAGTTCTTC
.	TRBV6-1	TRBJ1-1	.	CAGSEAGSITEAFF	TGTGCCGGCAGTGAAGCGGGGAGTATCACTGAAGCTTTCTTT
TRBD2	TRBV24-1	TRBJ2-5	few	CATSDLTTSGSGETQYF	TGTGCCACCAGTGATTTGACGACTAGCGGGAGCGGGGAGACCCAGTACTTC
TRBD1	TRBV28	TRBJ2-1	.	CASSYGTGHYSYNEQFF	TGTGCCAGCAGTTACGGGACAGGTCATTACTCCTACAATGAGCAGTTCTTC
.	TRBV7-2	TRBJ2-2	.	CASSLGLETGELFF	TGTGCCAGCAGCTTAGGGCTGGAAACCGGGGAGCTGTTTTTT
.	TRBV10-3	TRBJ2-6	.	CAILEETGHSGANVLTF	TGTGCCATCCTAGAAGAGACAGGACACTCTGGGGCCAACGTCCTGACTTTC
.	TRBV10-3	TRBJ1-5	.	CAIRADSGNQPQHF	TGTGCCATCAGGGCGGACAGTGGCAATCAGCCCCAGCATTTT
.	TRBV5-4	TRBJ2-2	.	CASSHTVTNTGELFF	TGTGCCAGCAGCCACACTGTAACTAACACCGGGGAGCTGTTTTTT
.	TRBV11-2	TRBJ2-1	.	CASSLLPRGNEQFF	TGTGCCAGCAGCTTGCTGCCCCGGGGCAATGAGCAGTTCTTC
TRBD2	TRBV4-1	TRBJ2-7	.	CASSQRLAGQAEQYF	TGCGCCAGCAGCCAACGACTAGCGGGACAAGCCGAGCAGTACTTC
.	TRBV12-3/TRBV12-4	TRBJ2-4	.	CASFRVHKNIQYF	TGTGCCAGCTTCCGGGTCCACAAAAACATTCAGTACTTC
.	TRBV29-1	TRBJ2-6	.	CSIRTESSGANVLTF	TGCAGCATCAGGACAGAGAGCTCTGGGGCCAACGTCCTGACTTTC
TRBD2	TRBV4-1	TRBJ2-3	few	CASSHPGTMPPQPQYF	TGCGCCAGCAGCCACCCCGGGACTATGCCCCCCCAGCCGCAGTATTTT
TRBD1	TRBV9	TRBJ1-2	.	CASSATGWDGYTF	TGTGCCAGCAGCGCGACAGGGTGGGATGGCTACACCTTC
TRBD2	TRBV11-2	TRBJ2-7	.	CASSPSGGFYNEQYF	TGTGCCAGCAGTCCTAGCGGGGGGTTCTACAATGAGCAGTACTTC
TRBD2	TRBV11-3	TRBJ2-7	many	CASASGAGFGEQYF	TGTGCCAGCGCCTCGGGAGCGGGGTTCGGCGAGCAGTACTTC
.	TRBV7-2	TRBJ1-5	.	CASSLEPTNPPQHF	TGTGCCAGCAGCTTAGAGCCTACCAACCCGCCCCAGCATTTT
TRBD2	TRBV4-3	TRBJ2-7	many	CASSQDSGSYEQYF	TGCGCCAGCAGCCAAGATAGCGGGTCCTACGAGCAGTACTTC
.	TRBV29-1	TRBJ2-7	many	CSVVTGVYEQYF	TGCAGCGTTGTGACGGGGGTCTACGAGCAGTACTTC
.	TRBV7-6	TRBJ1-4	.	CASSKRSGGATNEKLFF	TGTGCCAGCAGCAAAAGGAGCGGGGGCGCAACTAATGAAAAACTGTTTTTT
TRBD1	TRBV5-1	TRBJ2-3	.	CASSPLTRGQSTDTQYF	TGCGCCAGCAGCCCGCTAACAAGGGGGCAGAGCACAGATACGCAGTATTTT
.	TRBV7-9	TRBJ1-2	.	CASSLGEGSHGYTF	TGTGCCAGCAGTCTCGGCGAAGGGAGCCATGGCTACACCTTC
TRBD2	TRBV4-1	TRBJ2-1	few	CASSQGLAGLYNEQFF	TGCGCCAGCAGCCAAGGACTAGCGGGGCTCTACAATGAGCAGTTCTTC
.	TRBV20-1	TRBJ2-1	few	CSARGVVLDPNEQFF	TGCAGTGCTAGAGGGGTAGTTTTAGACCCCAATGAGCAGTTCTTC
TRBD2	TRBV6-2/TRBV6-3	TRBJ2-1	.	CASSYGLDVVLYEQFF	TGTGCCAGCAGTTACGGACTAGACGTTGTATTATATGAGCAGTTCTTC
TRBD2	TRBV7-2	TRBJ2-1	.	CASSAGLAGVWNGQFF	TGTGCCAGCAGCGCGGGACTAGCGGGAGTTTGGAATGGGCAGTTCTTC
.	TRBV29-1	TRBJ2-3	.	CSVAARPSTDTQYF	TGCAGCGTTGCGGCCCGGCCGTCCACAGATACGCAGTATTTT
.	TRBV29-1	TRBJ2-7	.	CSVDRGGEQYF	TGCAGCGTTGACAGGGGGGGCGAGCAGTACTTC
TRBD2	TRBV11-1	TRBJ2-3	.	CASSRIYGLAGSTHGTDTQYF	TGTGCCAGCAGCCGTATTTACGGTCTAGCGGGGAGTACACACGGCACAGATACGCAGTATTTT
TRBD2	TRBV20-1	TRBJ2-3	.	CSAPMTSGSGDTQYF	TGCAGTGCGCCTATGACTAGCGGGAGTGGAGATACGCAGTATTTT
TRBD1	TRBV20-1	TRBJ2-3	many	CSARVPGGSGDTQYF	TGCAGTGCTAGAGTGCCAGGGGGCAGTGGGGATACGCAGTATTTT
.	TRBV13	TRBJ2-7	.	CASSHENGGSYEQYF	TGTGCCAGCAGCCACGAAAACGGGGGCTCCTACGAGCAGTACTTC
.	TRBV6-5	TRBJ2-2	.	CASSYWAGELFF	TGTGCCAGCAGTTATTGGGCCGGGGAGCTGTTTTTT
.	TRBV7-2	TRBJ2-7	few	CASSLSYATYEQYF	TGTGCCAGCAGCTTATCGTATGCTACCTACGAGCAGTACTTC
.	TRBV29-1	TRBJ2-1	.	CSVDRNNEQFF	TGCAGCGTTGACAGAAACAATGAGCAGTTCTTC
TRBD2	TRBV20-1	TRBJ2-7	.	CSASPPRLAGYNEQYF	TGCAGTGCTAGCCCCCCGAGACTAGCGGGGTACAATGAGCAGTACTTC
.	TRBV2	TRBJ2-7	few	CASSAKSNSYEQYF	TGTGCCAGCAGTGCAAAGTCTAACTCCTACGAGCAGTACTTC
.	TRBV7-6	TRBJ1-6	.	CASSLAIQSALHF	TGTGCCAGCAGCTTAGCGATCCAGTCGGCCCTCCACTTT
.	TRBV9	TRBJ1-4	once	CASSRGRENEKLFF	TGTGCCAGCAGCCGCGGACGGGAGAATGAAAAACTGTTTTTT
TRBD1	TRBV29-1	TRBJ2-7	many	CSVPTGTGASYEQYF	TGCAGCGTTCCAACCGGGACAGGGGCTTCCTACGAGCAGTACTTC
.	TRBV10-3	TRBJ1-4	few	CATRENEKLFF	TGTGCCACCAGGGAAAATGAAAAACTGTTTTTT
.	TRBV30	TRBJ1-2	.	CAWRNRQGYTF	TGTGCCTGGAGAAACAGACAGGGCTACACCTTC
.	TRBV7-2	TRBJ2-5	.	CASSLAGTQQETQYF	TGTGCCAGCAGCCTAGCCGGGACTCAACAAGAGACCCAGTACTTC
.	TRBV27	TRBJ2-7	few	CASRVRDGIYEQYF	TGCGCCAGCAGAGTCCGGGACGGAATCTACGAGCAGTACTTC
TRBD2	TRBV5-1	TRBJ2-1	.	CASSRGLAGVGNEQFF	TGCGCCAGCAGCCGTGGACTAGCGGGAGTAGGCAATGAGCAGTTCTTC
.	TRBV19	TRBJ2-3	.	CASTSGSSTDTQYF	TGTGCCAGTACAAGCGGATCTAGCACAGATACGCAGTATTTT
.	TRBV7-9	TRBJ1-4	.	CASSLGDLQFSEKLFF	TGTGCCAGCAGCTTGGGGGATCTACAGTTTTCCGAAAAACTGTTTTTT
TRBD2	TRBV20-1	TRBJ2-7	few	CSASASGRLDEQYF	TGCAGTGCTTCGGCTAGCGGGAGGTTGGACGAGCAGTACTTC
TRBD1	TRBV14	TRBJ2-1	few	CASSQSGTGGYNEQFF	TGTGCCAGCAGCCAATCCGGGACAGGGGGCTACAATGAGCAGTTCTTC
.	TRBV2	TRBJ2-1	.	CASSVARGGEQFF	TGTGCCAGCAGTGTTGCCAGGGGTGGTGAGCAGTTCTTC
TRBD2	TRBV7-7	TRBJ2-5	few	CASSFAGGYETQYF	TGTGCTAGCAGCTTCGCGGGGGGTTACGAGACCCAGTACTTC
.	TRBV6-1	TRBJ2-7	few	CASSGSDSSYEQYF	TGTGCCAGCAGTGGCAGCGACAGCTCCTACGAGCAGTACTTC
TRBD2	TRBV20-1	TRBJ2-3	.	CSARLIAGGGSDTQYF	TGCAGTGCTAGATTGATAGCGGGAGGAGGGTCAGATACGCAGTATTTT
.	TRBV25-1	TRBJ2-1	many	CASSESGRGGNEQFF	TGTGCCAGCAGTGAATCGGGCAGGGGAGGCAATGAGCAGTTCTTC
.	TRBV18	TRBJ1-2	.	CASSPDRNRDGYTF	TGTGCCAGCTCACCTGACAGGAATCGCGATGGCTACACCTTC